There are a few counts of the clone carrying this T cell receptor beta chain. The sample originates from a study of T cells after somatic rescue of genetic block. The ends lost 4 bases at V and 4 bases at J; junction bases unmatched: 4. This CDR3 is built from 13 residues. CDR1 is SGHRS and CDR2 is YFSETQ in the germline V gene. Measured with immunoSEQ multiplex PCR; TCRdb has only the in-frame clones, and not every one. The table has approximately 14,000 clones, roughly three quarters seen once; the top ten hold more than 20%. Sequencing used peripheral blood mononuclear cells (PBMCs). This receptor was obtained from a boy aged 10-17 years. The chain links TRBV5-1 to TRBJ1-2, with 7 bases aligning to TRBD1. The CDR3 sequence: CASSATGAYGYTF. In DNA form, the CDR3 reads TGCGCCAGCAGCGCCACAGGGGCCTATGGCTACACCTTC.